Sequencing of this TCR beta chain was carried out in a study of response to subunit inactivated influenza vaccine. Study findings and constraints: The authors proposed limited new T cell recruitment per seasonal influenza vaccination.

TCRdb called the RT-PCR reads again in MiXCR, with one record for every CDR3 protein. Of around 580,000 distinct CDR3 sequences listed, around 15% are singletons. Concerning this clonotype itself: Its cognate antigen is unknown.

The V gene lost 4 bases and the J gene lost 7 bases, with 13 bases spanning the gap. Germline CDR1 reads SQVTM; CDR2 reads ANQGSEA. The length of the CDR3 is 13 residues. Sequenced here: PBMCs from blood, sampled less than 13 days after vaccination. The chain carries TRBV29-1 and TRBJ1-4, with D possibly matching TRBD1 (5 bases). The receptor was isolated from a man between 50 and 59 years old who received an inactivated influenza vaccine. The CDR3 sequence: CSVGWGGSEKLFF. The CDR3 DNA is TGCAGCGTTGGATGGGGGGGAAGTGAAAAACTGTTTTTT.